The rows below give T cell receptor beta chains drawn from one sample of a study of T cell responses to AZD1222 COVID-19 vaccine. Method: immunoSEQ multiplex PCR; TCRdb's copy keeps in-frame clones and lacks some. The sample carries fewer than 200,000 clones, around 90% recorded once. Specimen: peripheral blood, collected 28 days after the second AZD1222 dose. These receptors were obtained from an adult who received the AZD1222 COVID-19 vaccine. CDR3s include the opening cysteine and the closing phenylalanine or tryptophan. D genes are given only for firm matches. Expanded clones get a size class; other rows say once, few or many, or leave the size out.

15,NA,NA,TRBJ1-4,TRBV15,CATSRVRGRTEKLFF,TGTGCCACCAGCAGAGTTCGGGGGAGGACTGAAAAACTGTTTTTT
15,NA,TRBD1,TRBJ1-2,TRBV4-1,CASSQGGTGDYGYTF,TGCGCCAGCAGCCAAGGAGGGACAGGGGACTATGGCTACACCTTC
12,NA,NA,TRBJ2-5,TRBV2,CASNQGTETQYF,TGTGCCAGCAACCAGGGTACCGAGACCCAGTACTTC
13,NA,NA,TRBJ1-2,TRBV20-1,CSASPNGGYGYTF,TGCAGTGCTAGTCCCAACGGCGGGTATGGCTACACCTTC
15,NA,NA,TRBJ2-3,TRBV18,CASSPSVGDVDTQYF,TGTGCCAGCTCACCGTCGGTAGGAGACGTAGATACGCAGTATTTT
14,NA,NA,TRBJ2-7,TRBV2,CASRPGPQNYEQYF,TGTGCCAGCAGGCCGGGACCGCAGAACTACGAGCAGTACTTC
14,NA,TRBD1,TRBJ2-3,TRBV13,CASSLPGGLDTQYF,TGTGCCAGCAGCTTACCAGGGGGCCTTGATACGCAGTATTTT
13,NA,NA,TRBJ1-5,TRBV12-3/TRBV12-4,CASSFSLNQPQHF,TGTGCCAGCAGTTTTAGTCTCAATCAGCCCCAGCATTTT
17,NA,NA,TRBJ1-1,TRBV4-1,CASSQDYRGRGSTEAFF,TGCGCCAGCAGCCAAGATTACCGGGGAAGGGGAAGCACTGAAGCTTTCTTT
14,NA,TRBD2,TRBJ2-3,TRBV10-1,CASRTSGGAGTQYF,TGCGCCAGCAGGACTAGCGGGGGGGCCGGTACGCAGTATTTT
15,once,TRBD2,TRBJ2-1,TRBV24-1,CATSDGLAGANEQFF,TGTGCCACCAGTGACGGACTAGCGGGGGCGAATGAGCAGTTCTTC
14,NA,TRBD1,TRBJ2-7,TRBV30,CAWSAGQGTHEQYF,TGTGCCTGGAGTGCCGGACAGGGGACCCACGAGCAGTACTTC
14,NA,TRBD1,TRBJ1-2,TRBV18,CASSPRRQGEGYTF,TGTGCCAGCTCACCGAGAAGACAGGGCGAGGGCTACACCTTC
15,NA,NA,TRBJ1-2,TRBV29-1,CSVGSAMGPGYGYTF,TGCAGCGTTGGAAGCGCGATGGGACCGGGCTATGGCTACACCTTC
17,few,TRBD2,TRBJ2-1,TRBV4-1,CASSQPRLAGGLGEQFF,TGCGCCAGCAGCCAGCCAAGACTAGCGGGGGGGCTAGGGGAGCAGTTCTTC
11,NA,NA,TRBJ2-7,TRBV20-1,CSARRGAVQYF,TGCAGTGCCAGAAGGGGGGCGGTGCAGTACTTC
13,NA,NA,TRBJ1-3,TRBV6-5,CASSYNSGNTIYF,TGTGCCAGCAGTTACAACTCTGGAAACACCATATATTTT
14,NA,NA,TRBJ2-7,TRBV18,CASSPPNLPSGRYF,TGTGCCAGCTCACCACCAAATCTACCGTCAGGGAGGTACTTC
15,NA,TRBD1,TRBJ1-5,TRBV6-2/TRBV6-3,CASSFISGGNQPQHF,TGTGCCAGCAGTTTCATATCAGGGGGAAATCAGCCCCAGCATTTT
13,NA,NA,TRBJ1-1,TRBV3-1/TRBV3-2,CASSPLGLGGAFF,TGTGCCAGCAGCCCACTGGGCCTAGGGGGAGCTTTCTTT
13,NA,TRBD2,TRBJ2-3,TRBV18,CASSLAGGDTQYF,TGTGCCAGCTCCCTCGCGGGGGGAGATACGCAGTATTTT
12,once,NA,TRBJ2-2,TRBV6-2/TRBV6-3,CASSVDTGELFF,TGTGCCAGCAGTGTGGACACCGGGGAGCTGTTTTTT
15,NA,TRBD2,TRBJ2-3,TRBV19,CASSIDASGSLTQYF,TGTGCCAGTAGTATAGATGCTAGCGGCAGTTTGACGCAGTATTTT
14,NA,NA,TRBJ1-5,TRBV14,CASSQVGRNQPQHF,TGTGCCAGCAGCCAAGTGGGCAGAAATCAGCCCCAGCATTTT
15,NA,NA,TRBJ1-2,TRBV4-1,CASSQDIGGLYGYTF,TGCGCCAGCAGCCAAGACATCGGGGGCCTCTATGGCTACACCTTC